This T cell receptor (beta chain) was sequenced during a study of cytomegalovirus exposure and HLA in healthy donors. Trimming took 4 bases from V and 8 from J; bases not matched to a gene: 11. The CDR3 totals 16 residues. The V gene's germline CDR1 is SEHNR and CDR2 FQNEAQ (reference sequence). Use of 60 Vbeta and 13 Jbeta primers characterized the PCR. Data came from immunoSEQ multiplex PCR; TCRdb stores just in-frame clones and leaves some out. The sample carries hundreds of thousands of clones, approximately 82% recorded once. This receptor was taken from a woman aged 40 to 50 in good health and CMV-seronegative. The chain recombines TRBV7-9 with TRBJ1-6, with 7 bases aligning to TRBD1. The material sequenced was PBMCs. CDR3 region: CASSSYRGSVDSPLHF. The CDR3, as DNA: TGTGCCAGCAGCTCCTACAGGGGCAGCGTCGATTCACCCCTCCACTTT. The variable domain in full, completed from reference TRBV7-9 and TRBJ1-6, reads DTGVSQNPRHKITKRGQNVTFRCDPISEHNRLYWYRQTLGQGPEFLTYFQNEAQLEKSRLLSDRFSAERPKGSFSTLEIQRTEQGDSAMYLCASSSYRGSVDSPLHFGNGTRLTVT.